The TCR beta chain under discussion was sequenced for a study of identical twins. The CDR3 loop spans 16 amino acids. V lost 2 bases to trimming and J lost 2 bases; unmatched junction nucleotides: 6. CDR1 is SEHNR and CDR2 is FQNEAQ in the germline V gene (reference sequence). This clonotype was recorded at least ten times. What it binds is not known. Addition of a universal primer site occurred through template switching, and cDNA carried unique molecular identifiers. TCRdb itself ran the 5' RACE reads through MiXCR, one entry per CDR3 protein. Of 140,000 to 150,000 distinct CDR3 sequences in the sample, approximately 4% were seen once. Overall study findings and caveats: Beta out-of-frame sequences displayed a weaker excess of sharing between twins. Without tracking the same donors, conclusions rested on cross-sectional statistical analysis. Memory repertoires showed no such pattern, whereas abundant cord blood beta clonotypes carried fewer insertions.

The chain carries TRBV7-9 and TRBJ2-3, with 8 bases matching TRBD2. The receptor was derived from a man younger than 35 in good health. Input material: memory T cells sorted from blood. CDR3 nucleotides: TGTGCCAGCAGCTTACTCGCGGGAGGACTCACAGATACGCAGTATTTT. This translates into CASSLLAGGLTDTQYF.